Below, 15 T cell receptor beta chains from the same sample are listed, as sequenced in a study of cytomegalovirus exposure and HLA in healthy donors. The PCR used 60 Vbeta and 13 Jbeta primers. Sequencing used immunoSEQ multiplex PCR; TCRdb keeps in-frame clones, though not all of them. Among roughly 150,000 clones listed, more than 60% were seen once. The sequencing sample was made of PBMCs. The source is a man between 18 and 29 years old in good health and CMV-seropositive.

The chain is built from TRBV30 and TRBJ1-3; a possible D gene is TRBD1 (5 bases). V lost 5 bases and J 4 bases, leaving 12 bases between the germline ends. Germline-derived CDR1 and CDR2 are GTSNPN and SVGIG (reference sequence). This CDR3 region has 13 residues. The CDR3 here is CAWDSGGGNTIYF. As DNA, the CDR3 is TGTGCCTGGGACAGCGGGGGGGGAAACACCATATATTTT. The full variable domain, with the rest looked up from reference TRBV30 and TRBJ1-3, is SQTIHQWPATLVQPVGSPLSLECTVEGTSNPNLYWYRQAAGRGLQLLFYSVGIGQISSEVPQNLSASRPQDRQFILSSKKLLLSDSGFYLCAWDSGGGNTIYFGEGSWLTVV.

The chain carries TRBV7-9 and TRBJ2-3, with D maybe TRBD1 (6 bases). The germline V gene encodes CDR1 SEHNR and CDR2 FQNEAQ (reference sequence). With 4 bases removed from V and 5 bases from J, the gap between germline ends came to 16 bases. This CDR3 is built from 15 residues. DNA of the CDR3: TGTGCCAGCAGCTCGATACCTAAAGGGGGAGATACGCAGTATTTT. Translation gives CASSSIPKGGDTQYF.

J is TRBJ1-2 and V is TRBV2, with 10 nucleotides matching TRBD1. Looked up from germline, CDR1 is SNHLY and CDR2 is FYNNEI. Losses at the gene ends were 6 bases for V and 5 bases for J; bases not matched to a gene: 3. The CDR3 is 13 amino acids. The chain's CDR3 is CASRDRGKYGYTF. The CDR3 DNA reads TGTGCCAGCAGGGACAGGGGGAAGTATGGCTACACCTTC. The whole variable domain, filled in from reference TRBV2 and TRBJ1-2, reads EPEVTQTPSHQVTQMGQEVILRCVPISNHLYFYWYRQILGQKVEFLVSFYNNEISEKSEIFDDQFSVERPDGSNFTLKIRSTKLEDSAMYFCASRDRGKYGYTFGSGTRLTVV.

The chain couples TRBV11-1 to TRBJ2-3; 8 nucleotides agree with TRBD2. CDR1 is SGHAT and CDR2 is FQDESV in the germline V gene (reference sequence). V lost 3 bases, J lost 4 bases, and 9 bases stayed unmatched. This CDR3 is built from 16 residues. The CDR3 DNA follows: TGTGCCAGCAGCTTGATTAGCGGGAAGGGGGCAGATACGCAGTATTTT. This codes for CASSLISGKGADTQYF.

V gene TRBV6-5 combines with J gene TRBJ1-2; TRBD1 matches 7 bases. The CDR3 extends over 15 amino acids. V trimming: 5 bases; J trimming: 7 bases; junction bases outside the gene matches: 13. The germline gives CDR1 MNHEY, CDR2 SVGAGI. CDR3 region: CASSLYTDREAGYTF. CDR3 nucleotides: TGTGCCAGCAGTCTCTACACCGACAGGGAAGCTGGCTACACCTTC.

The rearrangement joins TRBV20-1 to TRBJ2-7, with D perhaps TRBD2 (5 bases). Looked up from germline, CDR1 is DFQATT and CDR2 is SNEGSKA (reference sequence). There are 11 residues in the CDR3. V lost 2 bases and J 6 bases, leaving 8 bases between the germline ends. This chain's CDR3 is CSARLGIEQYF. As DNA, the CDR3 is TGCAGTGCTAGACTCGGGATCGAGCAGTACTTC.

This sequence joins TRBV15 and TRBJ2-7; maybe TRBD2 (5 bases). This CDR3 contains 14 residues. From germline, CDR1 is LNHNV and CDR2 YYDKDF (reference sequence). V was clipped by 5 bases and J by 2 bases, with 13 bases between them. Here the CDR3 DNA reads TGTGCCACCAGCCCCCGAAGGGAGACCTACGAGCAGTACTTC. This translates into CATSPRRETYEQYF. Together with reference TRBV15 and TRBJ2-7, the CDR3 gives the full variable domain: DAMVIQNPRYQVTQFGKPVTLSCSQTLNHNVMYWYQQKSSQAPKLLFHYYDKDFNNEADTPDNFQSRRPNTSFCFLDIRSPGLGDTAMYLCATSPRRETYEQYFGPGTRLTVT.

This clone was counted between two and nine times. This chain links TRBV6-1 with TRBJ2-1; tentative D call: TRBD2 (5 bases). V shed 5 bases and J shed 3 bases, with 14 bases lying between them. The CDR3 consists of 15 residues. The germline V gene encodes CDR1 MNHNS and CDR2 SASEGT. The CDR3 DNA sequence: TGTGCCAGCAGTAACGGAGGCGACTACTACAATGAGCAGTTCTTC. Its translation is CASSNGGDYYNEQFF.

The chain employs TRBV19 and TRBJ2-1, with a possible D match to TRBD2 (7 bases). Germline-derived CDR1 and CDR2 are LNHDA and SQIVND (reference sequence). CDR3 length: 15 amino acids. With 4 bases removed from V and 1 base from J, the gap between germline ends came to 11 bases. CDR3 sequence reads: CASSKGGGSYNEQFF. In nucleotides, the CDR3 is TGTGCCAGTAGTAAAGGGGGGGGGTCCTACAATGAGCAGTTCTTC.

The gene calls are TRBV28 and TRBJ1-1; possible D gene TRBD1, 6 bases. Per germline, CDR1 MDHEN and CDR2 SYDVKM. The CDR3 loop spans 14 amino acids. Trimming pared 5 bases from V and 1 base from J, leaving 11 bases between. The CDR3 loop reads CASSNPGQNTEAFF. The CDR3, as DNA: TGTGCCAGCAGTAACCCGGGACAGAACACTGAAGCTTTCTTT.

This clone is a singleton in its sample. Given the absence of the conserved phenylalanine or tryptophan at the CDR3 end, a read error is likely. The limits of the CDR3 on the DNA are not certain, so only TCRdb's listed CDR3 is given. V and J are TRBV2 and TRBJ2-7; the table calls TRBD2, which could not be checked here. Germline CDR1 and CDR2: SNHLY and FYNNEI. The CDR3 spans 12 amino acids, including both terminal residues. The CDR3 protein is CASSAGLAGDGL.

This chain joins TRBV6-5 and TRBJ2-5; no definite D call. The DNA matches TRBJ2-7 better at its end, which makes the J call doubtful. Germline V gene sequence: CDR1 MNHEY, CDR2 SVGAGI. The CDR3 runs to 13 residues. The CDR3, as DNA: TGTGCCAACCCGTCGTGCATCAACTACGAGCAGTACTTC. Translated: CANPSCINYEQYF.

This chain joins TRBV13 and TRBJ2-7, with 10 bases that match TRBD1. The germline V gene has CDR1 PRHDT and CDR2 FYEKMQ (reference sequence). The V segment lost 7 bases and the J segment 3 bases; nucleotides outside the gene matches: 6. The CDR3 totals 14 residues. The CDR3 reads CASTTGTGDYEQYF. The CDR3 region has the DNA TGTGCCAGCACCACCGGGACAGGGGACTACGAGCAGTACTTC.

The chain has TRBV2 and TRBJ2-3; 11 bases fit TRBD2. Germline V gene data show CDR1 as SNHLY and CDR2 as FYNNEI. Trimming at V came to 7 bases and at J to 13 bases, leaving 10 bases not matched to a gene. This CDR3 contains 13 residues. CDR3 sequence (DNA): TGTGCCAGCATTGGGGCCCAGACTAGCGGGAAGTATTTT. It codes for CASIGAQTSGKYF.

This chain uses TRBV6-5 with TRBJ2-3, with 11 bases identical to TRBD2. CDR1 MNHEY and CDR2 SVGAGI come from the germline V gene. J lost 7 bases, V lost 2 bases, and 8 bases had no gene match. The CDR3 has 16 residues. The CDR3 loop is CASSYGTSGGLNTQYF. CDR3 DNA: TGTGCCAGCAGTTACGGGACTAGCGGAGGTTTGAATACGCAGTATTTT.